The TCR beta chain described here comes from a study of metastatic and nonmetastatic thyroid tumors (dated by TCRdb to the early 2020s). Looking at the study overall: Repertoires were compared across peripheral blood and tumor or nodule tissue samples from malignant and benign thyroid patients.

The method behind the library was PCR. The run used an Illumina HiSeq 4000. High-throughput sequencing was used to profile the TCR beta-chain CDR3 region of each patient. As for the original processing: A classifier to discriminate distant-metastatic papillary thyroid cancer patients was built from CDR3 differences across clinicopathological groups. To measure repertoire diversity the researchers used the Shannon index, while the Morisita-Horn index served to gauge how similar the tumor and blood repertoires were. TCRdb ran its own pipeline on the public reads, namely fastp trimming at Q25 and MiXCR clone calling, and kept in-frame beta chains. The V and J calls were determined by TCRdb, not by the authors. The sample records some 7,800 clones, 31% of which are singletons. The ten largest clonotypes hold 15% to 20% of the sample. As regards this clone: What this receptor recognizes is not known. No base-level quality is on record; no much larger clone is a single base apart.

Results the study describes overall, beyond this receptor: TCR beta diversity was reported as significantly higher in malignant tumors than in benign nodules, in both blood and tumor samples.

None of the patients had been given any treatment before thyroid surgery. Patient clinical samples collected from about 2012 to 2018 were retrospectively analysed using T-cell receptor beta sequencing. The V end loses 3 bases and the J end loses 3 bases, and a stretch of 8 bases separates them. CDR1 SNHLY and CDR2 FYNNEI are derived from the germline V gene. The CDR3 runs 13 amino acids, cysteine and phenylalanine included. Left in the record is the CDR3 DNA by itself, 39 bases read in frame from the first base. Recombination linked TRBV2 to TRBJ1-2; possibly the D gene is TRBD1, per 5 matching bases. This sequence was found in a female donor with papillary thyroid cancer or a benign thyroid nodule (not recorded which). Some clones in this sample may be carry-over from other donors' samples. The sample was tumor tissue. The CDR3 loop reads CASSDRVDYGYTF. The nucleotides read TGTGCCAGCAGTGACAGGGTGGACTATGGCTACACCTTC.